Listed below are T cell receptor beta chains from one sample, sequenced in a study of blood T cell repertoires in COVID-19. The data were produced by immunoSEQ multiplex PCR, yet TCRdb's version contains in-frame clones alone and is incomplete. Of about 190,000 clones listed, about 90% are singletons. Sequenced sample: peripheral blood. These receptors were obtained from a middle-aged man with acute or convalescent COVID-19. CDR3s leave out the opening cysteine and the closing phenylalanine or tryptophan.

v_call cdr3_aa
TRBV7-2 ASSLDRAQETQY
TRBV5-5 ASSLSWRINTGELF
TRBV27 ASSPRTGGFGYT
TRBV5-8 ASSLGGQGWVNTEAF
TRBV7-2 ASSLDVPGYT
TRBV2 ASSGTGIQEQY
TRBV10-3 ATRQGADTGELF
TRBV19 ASSTQFWYQIYGYT
TRBV3-1/TRBV3-2 ASSPTSDSRPQH
TRBV30 AWFVSGGPIGYNEQF
TRBV9 ASSVGHLNSPLH
TRBV27 ASKSDRAPPGNQPQH
TRBV5-5 ASSPFPPGGYPYEQY
TRBV15 ATSREAGGPGELF
TRBV30 AWSAGGLAKSGELF
TRBV2 ASSINTGELF
TRBV19 ASSTGVGPETQY
TRBV7-3 ASSQNMNTEAF
TRBV27 ASSLSGRARGAF
TRBV25-1 ASSENRAPYGYT
TRBV6-1 ASSEALLQGNQPQH
TRBV24-1 ATRGSGAGELF
TRBV18 ASSLSRTGYNEQF
TRBV15 ATSRDWQAGNQPQH
TRBV27 ASSGSTREQY
TRBV30 AWSVQGHGYT
TRBV27 ASSLERGLPGETQY
TRBV2 ASSVDRGLETQY
TRBV6-5 ASSPLAGNRGEQY
TRBV4-2 ASSQEGRGGGYT
TRBV19 ATGPAGTQY
TRBV3-1/TRBV3-2 ASSSTDRGNTEAF
TRBV19 ASSISAGVPSGANVLT
TRBV15 ATSRRPGQGRDEQY
TRBV19 ASSPTGTAEETQY
TRBV6-2/TRBV6-3 ASSYSYPEDRQTPDTQY
TRBV28 ASSPPGQAFAYGYT
TRBV7-9 ASSLSSGGYNEQF
TRBV5-4 ASSATGGADTQY
TRBV5-1 ASSSGLAGGETQY
TRBV7-3 ASSFRIGTRYNEQF
TRBV28 ASSFLDREGGYT
TRBV11-2 ASSLDRETQY
TRBV28 ASSFSYGGGPSAKNIQY
TRBV19 ASSILRGAGETQY
TRBV30 AWATGLGNEQF
TRBV27 ASSLSSAGFKNIQY
TRBV20-1 SASSLAGSVTQY
TRBV18 ASSQQAEAF
TRBV7-9 ASSLVGMTPNTGELF
TRBV19 ASSSSFGLAGNIQY